One sample yielded the 26 T cell receptor beta chains listed below, sequenced in a study of blood T cell repertoires in COVID-19. Profiling relied on immunoSEQ multiplex PCR, and the TCRdb table lists in-frame clones only, not all of them. Among roughly 220,000 clones, around 85% were seen once, and the ten largest hold roughly 1.3%. What was sequenced was PBMCs or T cells enriched from blood (not recorded which). Receptors were obtained from a woman aged 40 to 50 with acute COVID-19.

This sequence joins TRBV6-1 and TRBJ1-1; no reliable D call. CDR1 and CDR2 (germline): MNHNS, SASEGT. This CDR3 is built from 13 residues. Trimming cost V 2 bases and J 4 bases, with 8 bases left between them. Written as DNA, the CDR3 is TGTGCCAGCAGTGAATTGTCGGGCACTGAAGCTTTCTTT. This translates into CASSELSGTEAFF.

The J gene is TRBJ2-2, the V gene TRBV18, with 9 bases that match TRBD2. V gave up 2 bases and J gave up 6 bases; unmatched junction bases: 7. This CDR3 is 16 amino acids long. From germline, CDR1 is KGHSH and CDR2 LQKENI. The CDR3 spells CASSPNLAGTAGELFF. CDR3 nucleotide sequence: TGTGCCAGCTCACCAAACCTAGCGGGAACCGCCGGGGAGCTGTTTTTT.

The chain joins TRBV27 to TRBJ2-7; 8 nucleotides agree with TRBD1. The CDR3 has 14 amino acids. Per the germline V gene, CDR1 is MNHEY and CDR2 is SMNVEV (reference sequence). V lost 3 bases to trimming and J lost 6 bases; unmatched junction nucleotides: 7. Written as DNA, the CDR3 is TGTGCCAGCAGTTTCCATGACAGGGGTGGCGAGCAGTACTTC. It specifies CASSFHDRGGEQYF.

This clone was observed a single time. This chain joins TRBV5-4 and TRBJ2-2; 10 positions match TRBD2. The junction had 9 bases not matched to a gene; V was cut back by 9 bases and J by 4 bases. Germline V gene data show CDR1 as SGHNT and CDR2 as YYREEE (reference sequence). The CDR3 length is 15 residues. The CDR3 spells CAIGSLAGSTGELFF. The CDR3 region has the DNA TGTGCCATCGGTTCACTAGCGGGGTCCACCGGGGAGCTGTTTTTT.

The J gene is TRBJ1-1, the V gene TRBV4-3, with D possibly matching TRBD1 (6 bases). Germline V gene data show CDR1 as LGHNA and CDR2 as YSLEER. Trimming removed 1 base at V and 8 bases at J, with 17 bases between. This CDR3 has 15 residues. This CDR3 reads CASSQGGREAAEAFF. The CDR3 nucleotides are TGCGCCAGCAGCCAAGGGGGGCGAGAGGCAGCAGAAGCTTTCTTT.

The genes are TRBV5-1 and TRBJ2-7, with D maybe TRBD2 (5 bases). CDR3 length equals 14 residues. The ends were cut back, 2 bases at V and 7 bases at J, with 16 bases in the middle. Germline loops: CDR1 SGHRS, CDR2 YFSETQ. The CDR3 region has the DNA TGCGCCAGCAGCTTTGGGCGGGTGACGGAGGAGCAGTACTTC. It translates to CASSFGRVTEEQYF.

This clone was picked up one time. This chain uses TRBV11-2 with TRBJ2-5; D perhaps matches TRBD2 (6 bases). The V and J ends lost 5 bases and 3 bases respectively, with 7 bases between them. CDR1 SGHAT and CDR2 FQNNGV come from the germline V gene. There are 12 residues in the CDR3. The CDR3, as DNA: TGTGCCAGCAGCCGGACTAAAGAGACCCAGTACTTC. It codes for CASSRTKETQYF.

The chain recombines TRBV11-1 with TRBJ2-2, with 8 bases that match TRBD2. This CDR3 spans 16 amino acids. Losses at the gene ends were 5 bases for V and 5 bases for J; bases not matched to a gene: 10. Looked up from germline, CDR1 is SGHAT and CDR2 is FQDESV (reference sequence). CDR3 sequence reads: CASSRTGGAGTGELFF. Written as DNA, the CDR3 is TGTGCCAGCAGCAGAACCGGGGGGGCAGGAACCGGGGAGCTGTTTTTT. The complete variable domain, with remaining parts taken from reference TRBV11-1 and TRBJ2-2, reads EAEVAQSPRYKITEKSQAVAFWCDPISGHATLYWYRQILGQGPELLVQFQDESVVDDSQLPKDRFSAERLKGVDSTLKIQPAELGDSAMYLCASSRTGGAGTGELFFGEGSRLTVL.

This clone was picked up a small number of times. This chain joins TRBV14 and TRBJ1-6; tentatively, D is TRBD1 (6 bases). The germline CDR1 and CDR2 sequences are SGHDN and FVKESK. This CDR3 has 14 residues. V lost 1 base, J lost 9 bases, and 10 bases lay in between. CDR3 residues: CASSQARGSSPLHF. CDR3 in DNA: TGTGCCAGCAGCCAAGCCAGGGGCTCTTCACCCCTCCACTTT.

The chain links TRBV5-1 to TRBJ2-7; 9 bases are shared with TRBD2. The CDR3 contains 15 residues. V trimming: 0 bases; J trimming: 5 bases; junction bases outside the gene matches: 6. The germline V gene has CDR1 SGHRS and CDR2 YFSETQ. CDR3 protein: CASSLVGSGSDEQYF. CDR3 DNA sequence: TGCGCCAGCAGCTTGGTGGGTAGCGGGAGTGACGAGCAGTACTTC.

CDR3 protein: CASSPQGASPYEQYF. CDR3 coding DNA: TGTGCCAGCAGTCCACAGGGGGCTAGTCCCTACGAGCAGTACTTC. This chain uses TRBV28 with TRBJ2-7, with 9 bases matching TRBD1. Germline trimming cut 5 bases from V and 2 bases from J; bases unmatched to any gene: 7. CDR1 is MDHEN and CDR2 is SYDVKM in the germline V gene. The CDR3 runs to 15 residues. The full variable domain, its missing parts supplied by reference TRBV28 and TRBJ2-7, is DVKVTQSSRYLVKRTGEKVFLECVQDMDHENMFWYRQDPGLGLRLIYFSYDVKMKEKGDIPEGYSVSREKKERFSLILESASTNQTSMYLCASSPQGASPYEQYFGPGTRLTVT.

This chain connects TRBV6-5 to TRBJ2-3, with D tentatively TRBD2 (6 bases). Trimming removed 7 bases from V and 3 bases from J, with 11 bases in between. CDR3 size: 13 residues. Germline V CDR1 and CDR2: MNHEY, SVGAGI. The CDR3 region is CASMRAGTDTQYF. CDR3 sequence (DNA): TGTGCCAGCATGCGTGCGGGGACAGATACGCAGTATTTT.

This chain joins TRBV19 and TRBJ1-2; 7 positions match TRBD1. Losses at the gene ends were 5 bases for V and 2 bases for J; bases not matched to a gene: 8. Germline CDR1 and CDR2: LNHDA and SQIVND (reference sequence). This CDR3 spans 15 amino acids. CDR3 bases: TGTGCCAGTAGTGGGCCGGGACAGATCAACTATGGCTACACCTTC. Translation gives CASSGPGQINYGYTF.

The rearrangement joins TRBV7-2 to TRBJ2-5; 9 positions agree with TRBD2. This CDR3 has 15 residues. Germline CDR1 SGHTA, CDR2 FQGNSA. V lost 1 base, J lost 2 bases, and 2 bases stayed unmatched. The CDR3 spells CASSLGAGGQETQYF. The CDR3 DNA is TGTGCCAGCAGCTTAGGAGCGGGGGGTCAAGAGACCCAGTACTTC.

V and J are TRBV2 and TRBJ1-5, with TRBD1 as a possible D gene (6 bases). The germline CDR1 and CDR2 sequences are SNHLY and FYNNEI. V was shortened by 2 bases and J by 6 bases, with 14 bases between the two germline ends. This CDR3 comprises 15 residues. The CDR3 is CASSEIVGASQPQHF. In nucleotides, the CDR3 is TGTGCCAGCAGTGAAATCGTGGGGGCAAGTCAGCCCCAGCATTTT.

The chain joins TRBV6-5 to TRBJ2-7; 7 bases align to TRBD1. The length of the CDR3 is 15 residues. Losses at the gene ends were 5 bases for V and 3 bases for J; bases not matched to a gene: 10. Germline CDR1 reads MNHEY; CDR2 reads SVGAGI. The CDR3 DNA reads TGTGCCAGCAGTCTGGGACCGCACAGGGGCTACGAGCAGTACTTC. This sequence encodes CASSLGPHRGYEQYF.

This sequence joins TRBV2 and TRBJ1-4; D not resolved. The length of the CDR3 is 17 residues. Per the germline V gene, CDR1 is SNHLY and CDR2 is FYNNEI. The V and J ends lost 6 bases and 1 base respectively, with 18 bases between them. The CDR3 coding sequence is TGTGCCAGCAGCGCCACAAAGACAATGCTAACTAATGAAAAACTGTTTTTT. It encodes CASSATKTMLTNEKLFF.

This chain uses TRBV7-9 with TRBJ2-1; maybe TRBD2 (6 bases). V was trimmed by 2 bases and J by 5 bases, leaving 10 bases between them. This CDR3 has 14 residues. The germline gives CDR1 SEHNR, CDR2 FQNEAQ (reference sequence). CDR3 sequence (DNA): TGTGCCAGCAGCTTATGGTGGGAGGACAATGAGCAGTTCTTC. It is translated as CASSLWWEDNEQFF.

The gene calls are TRBV30 and TRBJ2-1; 11 bases map to TRBD2. The V and J ends lost 3 bases and 6 bases, in that order; junction bases with no gene match: 10. The CDR3 is made up of 16 amino acids. Germline V gene lookup returns CDR1 GTSNPN and CDR2 SVGIG (reference sequence). This chain's CDR3 is CAWSAQLAGAGNEQFF. The CDR3 coding sequence is TGTGCCTGGAGCGCCCAACTAGCGGGAGCTGGCAATGAGCAGTTCTTC.

This rearrangement joins TRBV13 to TRBJ2-7; maybe TRBD2 (6 bases). The V end was cut by 3 bases, the J end by 6 bases, with 18 bases between. CDR1 is PRHDT, CDR2 FYEKMQ, per germline (reference sequence). This CDR3 region has 15 residues. CDR3 coding DNA: TGTGCCAGCAGCTTCATCCTACTAGCCTCCACCGAGCAGTACTTC. Its protein product is CASSFILLASTEQYF.

The chain carries TRBV19 and TRBJ2-1; 7 bases agree with TRBD2. V lost 5 bases to trimming and J lost 2 bases; unmatched junction nucleotides: 6. Looked up from germline, CDR1 is LNHDA and CDR2 is SQIVND (reference sequence). The length of the CDR3 is 15 residues. The CDR3: CASSPSGGTYNEQFF. CDR3 nucleotide sequence: TGTGCCAGTAGTCCTAGCGGAGGGACCTACAATGAGCAGTTCTTC.

The chain couples TRBV20-1 to TRBJ1-2, with D tentatively TRBD1 (6 bases). The V gene lost 3 bases and the J gene lost 4 bases, with 15 bases spanning the gap. The CDR3 consists of 14 residues. In germline, CDR1 is DFQATT, CDR2 SNEGSKA (reference sequence). The CDR3 region is CSASFSGAGYGYTF. The CDR3 DNA is TGCAGTGCTAGTTTTTCAGGGGCGGGCTATGGCTACACCTTC.

The chain joins TRBV6-2 or TRBV6-3 to TRBJ1-2; D ambiguous. Deletions cut 1 base from V and 4 bases from J, with 4 bases between. The germline V gene has CDR1 MNHEY and CDR2 SVGEGT. The length of the CDR3 is 12 residues. The CDR3 nucleotides are TGTGCCAGCAGTTACTTATCCTATGGCTACACCTTC. Its translation: CASSYLSYGYTF.

On this clone: Additional DNA sequences in this sample encode the identical CDR3. The chain is built from TRBV18 and TRBJ1-3; D is uncertain. V was trimmed by 2 bases and J by 0 bases, leaving 5 bases between them. The CDR3 is made up of 14 amino acids. Germline values: CDR1 KGHSH, CDR2 LQKENI. The CDR3 nucleotides are TGTGCCAGCTCACCAGTGAGCTCTGGAAACACCATATATTTT. It specifies CASSPVSSGNTIYF.

The chain uses TRBV10-3 and TRBJ1-1, with unresolved D. V lost 3 bases and J 3 bases, leaving 8 bases between the germline ends. This CDR3 comprises 13 residues. The germline V gene encodes CDR1 ENHRY and CDR2 SYGVKD. The CDR3 nucleotides are TGTGCCATCAGTGACGGAGGGTACACTGAAGCTTTCTTT. Protein product: CAISDGGYTEAFF.

The V call is TRBV7-9, the J call TRBJ2-1, with 8 bases fitting TRBD1. Losses at the gene ends were 3 bases for V and 6 bases for J; bases not matched to a gene: 7. This CDR3 has 15 amino acids. CDR1 SEHNR and CDR2 FQNEAQ come from the germline V gene (reference sequence). CDR3 sequence: CASSFLGTGTNEQFF. CDR3 in DNA: TGTGCCAGCAGCTTTTTAGGGACAGGTACCAATGAGCAGTTCTTC.